This T cell receptor beta chain was sequenced in a study of T-cell memory formation after mild COVID-19. Overall study context: Clusters were largely donor specific. Study-level findings and limits: While clones contracting from day 15 to 85 were balanced between CD4 and CD8, later expanders leaned CD4+. Among contracting clones, CD4+ were mainly CM/EM and CD8+ enriched in EMRA.

Each CDR3 protein gets one entry after TCRdb re-called the 5' RACE reads with MiXCR. The table lists around 250,000 distinct CDR3 sequences, about 16% of them singletons. Germline CDR1 MNHEY, CDR2 SVGAGI. With 5 bases removed from V and 2 bases from J, the gap between germline ends came to 10 bases. The CDR3 is 14 residues long. About this clonotype: Its antigen is as yet unknown.

This TCR was sampled from a man aged 18 to 29 who had mild COVID-19 (a few samples of this study predate the infection). Cell type and time point are not known. The rearrangement links TRBV6-5 to TRBJ2-1; D call uncertain. The specimen sequenced was PBMCs or a T cell subset sorted from them (not recorded which). The CDR3 loop reads CASSLTSTYNEQFF. The CDR3 nucleotides are TGTGCCAGCAGTCTAACAAGTACCTACAATGAGCAGTTCTTC.